The rows below give T cell receptor beta chains drawn from one sample of a study of T cells expressing NK-cell markers. TCRdb reprocessed the 5' RACE reads, with one entry per CDR3 protein and no DNA. This listing includes about 450,000 distinct CDR3 sequences. Sequenced sample: blood T cells: a sorted CD56 or NKG2C T cell subset, CD4+ or CD8+ T cells, or bulk PBMC T cells (not recorded which). Receptors were obtained from a woman between 18 and 70 years old in good health. Each CDR3 is given with its conserved first and last residue. Fields, in order: V gene, J gene, CDR3 protein.

v_call: TRBV5-6
j_call: TRBJ1-2
cdr3_aa: CASSAGTGGVHGYTF

v_call: TRBV10-3
j_call: TRBJ2-7
cdr3_aa: CATTDRAAYEQYF

v_call: TRBV20-1
j_call: TRBJ1-2
cdr3_aa: CSARPSGTGVGYTF

v_call: TRBV20-1
j_call: TRBJ2-1
cdr3_aa: CSARDYRGSYNEQFF

v_call: TRBV25-1
j_call: TRBJ1-5
cdr3_aa: CASRDSHNQPQHF

v_call: TRBV2
j_call: TRBJ1-2
cdr3_aa: CASSWESGRYGYTF

v_call: TRBV5-1
j_call: TRBJ2-3
cdr3_aa: CASRVAGTSTDTQYF

v_call: TRBV6-2/TRBV6-3
j_call: TRBJ1-6
cdr3_aa: CASSASGGSPLHF

v_call: TRBV12-3/TRBV12-4
j_call: TRBJ1-5
cdr3_aa: CASRRGVNQPQHF

v_call: TRBV24-1
j_call: TRBJ2-1
cdr3_aa: CATAGLNNEQFF

v_call: TRBV5-6
j_call: TRBJ2-5
cdr3_aa: CASSPGREETQYF

v_call: TRBV15
j_call: TRBJ2-7
cdr3_aa: CATSRSIGASTYYEQYF

v_call: TRBV5-5
j_call: TRBJ2-7
cdr3_aa: CASSPAGEQYF

v_call: TRBV20-1
j_call: TRBJ2-7
cdr3_aa: CSAHRGGIGPYEQYF

v_call: TRBV29-1
j_call: TRBJ1-5
cdr3_aa: CSVAQGERGNQPQHF